The clone carrying this TCR beta chain was picked up a small number of times. As yet, its antigen is unknown. This specimen belongs to a study of Graves' ophthalmopathy and Graves' hyperthyroidism. Study at large: Investigators collected peripheral blood at initial diagnosis, before any treatment was given.

Amplified TCR beta CDR3 regions were obtained using RNA transcripts as template. HTBI primers were employed in first-round RT-PCR, then a second-round multiplex PCR followed. A single record per CDR3 protein comes from TCRdb applying MiXCR to the multiplex PCR reads. The repertoire consists of hundreds of thousands of distinct CDR3 sequences, with 22% occurring once and the leading ten covering approximately 6.5%. PBMCs were obtained from approximately 10 ml of fresh peripheral blood. Study-level results: Ophthalmopathy progression was predicted with around 71% sensitivity and 72.22% specificity. Blood was where most expanded thyroid clonotypes above 0.001 frequency also turned up.

Material for sequencing was peripheral blood. The clonotype comes from a woman aged 18-35 years with stable Graves' hyperthyroidism. Some clones in this sample may be carry-over from other donors' samples.

The CDR3 sequence: CASSFSLQYGYTF. CDR3 nucleotides: TGTGCCAGCAGTTTTTCGCTCCAGTATGGCTACACCTTC. V gene TRBV12-3 or TRBV12-4 combines with J gene TRBJ1-2; D ambiguous. This CDR3 contains 13 residues. Between the trimmed V and J ends, which lost 3 bases and 5 bases, there was a span of 10 bases.